The following is a TCR beta chain sequence with its context. The antigen it recognizes is unknown. Per-base qualities were not stored, and no clone one base away is much larger. Trimming takes 3 bases off V and 1 base off J; junction bases not matched to a gene: 3. The CDR3, from cysteine to phenylalanine, totals 16 residues. Only the CDR3 DNA is retained, 48 bases long and in frame from the first base. Taken from the germline V gene, the CDR1 and CDR2 loops are SGDLS and YYNGEE. Libraries were made using the immunoSEQ multiplex PCR assay. Sourced from immuneACCESS, this table was stored by TCRdb with only in-frame sequences that have V and J called. A share of the clones is absent; for the studies checked, an unresolved V gene accounts for under half, and the remainder has no known explanation. This sample comprises 500,000 to 750,000 clones, approximately 90% of them detected only once. The top ten hold approximately 0.011% of the sample.

This sample was included in a study of shared T cell receptors in the human thymus (dated by TCRdb to the early 2020s). Regarding the research as a whole: The study examined how the human thymus generates shared, self-reactive T-cell receptor alpha chains.

These data also featured in a second study, about human thymus T cells. Per the second study: Immunologically healthy infants undergoing open corrective cardiac surgery for congenital heart defects in Finland were used as donors. The thymus tissue came from surgical resects taken out during corrective cardiac surgery. V and J gene segment usage appeared biased in both thymic and peripheral blood repertoires. Highly overlapping thymic TCR repertoires among unrelated individuals were reported in the related research. The study characterized TCR alpha and beta repertoires from under 10 infant thymus samples and a few related peripheral blood samples. Donor ages ranged from roughly 6 to 250 days, and the cohort comprised six or seven male and two female infants. Thymocytes were released mechanically from tissue and stored at -70 °C as pellets of 10-30 million cells. Genomic DNA was extracted from frozen cell pellets with a QIAsymphony instrument. The immunoSEQ multiplex PCR assay was used to amplify the TCRB and TCRAD loci from a standardized quantity of quality-controlled genomic DNA. The amplicons spanned the V(D)J region and were long enough to cover the CDR3 and allow V and J genes to be identified. The amplicons were sequenced on an Illumina platform via the commercial immunoSEQ service. Primer bias and sequencing errors were corrected as previously described, and TCRAD and TCRB were defined on the basis of the IMGT database. Analysis of the repertoires was done with immunoSEQ Analyzer 3.0 and VDJTools and included basic statistics, V/J segment usage, diversity estimates, rarefaction and pairwise overlap. Chao1, ChaoE, Efron-Thisted, Shannon and inverse Simpson indices were used to estimate diversity, which was also estimated on datasets down-sampled to the smallest sample. Repertoire overlap used strict matching of CDR3 nucleotide sequence, V gene and J gene, with Jaccard-based multidimensional scaling clustering. On average, about 810,000 unique TCRB clonotypes were obtained from thymus samples, compared with 65,000 to 90,000 from blood samples.

Source material: thymocytes. The chain uses TRBV9 and TRBJ2-2, with 10 central nucleotides matching TRBD2. This clonotype was sampled from a boy under two years old with a congenital heart defect. Donor details come from another sample of the same person, matched by shared clones. The DNA reads as follows: TGTGCCAGCAGCGCCGGACTAGCGGTGAACACCGGGGAGCTGTTTTTT. It translates to CASSAGLAVNTGELFF.